This T cell receptor beta chain appears in the sequencing data of a study of cytomegalovirus exposure and HLA in healthy donors. The PCR used 60 Vbeta and 13 Jbeta primers. Sequenced by immunoSEQ multiplex PCR; TCRdb stores in-frame clones only, minus some. The sample lists 150,000 or so clones; roughly 80% were seen once. V was pared by 5 bases and J by 4 bases, with 8 bases of the junction left unmatched. This CDR3 has 15 amino acids. Looked up from germline, CDR1 is PRHDT and CDR2 is FYEKMQ (reference sequence). The chain employs TRBV13 and TRBJ1-2; 9 nucleotides match TRBD1. The source material was PBMCs. This receptor was obtained from a man aged 35-49 years in good health and CMV-seropositive. The CDR3 loop reads CASSPGQGRGYGYTF. The CDR3 DNA is TGTGCCAGCAGCCCGGGACAGGGCAGGGGCTATGGCTACACCTTC.